The subject of this entry is one TCR beta chain. This entry is derived from a study of blood T cell repertoires in COVID-19. Some clones are missing from TCRdb's copy, which holds only in-frame ones; the method was immunoSEQ multiplex PCR. The sample includes more than 300,000 clones, 91% of them seen just once. The germline CDR1 and CDR2 sequences are LGHDT and YNNKEL (reference sequence). Losses at the gene ends were 1 base for V and 2 bases for J; bases not matched to a gene: 4. The CDR3 consists of 16 residues. Sequencing used peripheral blood. The TCR originated in a woman younger than 30 who had recovered from COVID-19. V gene TRBV3-1 (or the pseudogene TRBV3-2) combines with J gene TRBJ2-2, with 7 positions matching TRBD2. In DNA form, the CDR3 reads TGTGCCAGCAGCCAAGGACTAGCACCTAACACCGGGGAGCTGTTTTTT. Its protein product is CASSQGLAPNTGELFF.